The rows below give T cell receptor beta chains drawn from one sample of a study of early T cells in non-severe SARS-CoV-2 infection. TCRdb re-called the 5' RACE reads through MiXCR, storing one row per CDR3 protein. The sample includes around 29,000 distinct CDR3 sequences, around 5.7% of them seen just once. What was sequenced was whole blood. The receptors originated from an adult who was a healthcare worker with PCR-confirmed SARS-CoV-2 infection or an uninfected control (not recorded which). CDR3s leave out the opening cysteine and the closing phenylalanine or tryptophan. D genes are given only for firm matches.

. | TRBV20-1 | SAGDGMAQPQH
. | TRBV6-6 | ASSSGTGYEQY
. | TRBV20-1 | SAKVNIYTGELF
. | TRBV6-5 | ASSTGDGSYEQY
. | TRBV4-3 | ASSQEAFATEAF
TRBD1 | TRBV12-3/TRBV12-4 | ASRTTGGVSDAF
TRBD1 | TRBV5-5 | ASSLVFGTDEKLF
. | TRBV2 | ASSEDGPYGYT
. | TRBV28 | ASSIRYYGYT
TRBD2 | TRBV12-3/TRBV12-4 | ASRTRLAGGQTDTQY
. | TRBV7-2 | ASSLDYAAYEQY
TRBD1 | TRBV6-5 | ASSYSAGGIYEQY